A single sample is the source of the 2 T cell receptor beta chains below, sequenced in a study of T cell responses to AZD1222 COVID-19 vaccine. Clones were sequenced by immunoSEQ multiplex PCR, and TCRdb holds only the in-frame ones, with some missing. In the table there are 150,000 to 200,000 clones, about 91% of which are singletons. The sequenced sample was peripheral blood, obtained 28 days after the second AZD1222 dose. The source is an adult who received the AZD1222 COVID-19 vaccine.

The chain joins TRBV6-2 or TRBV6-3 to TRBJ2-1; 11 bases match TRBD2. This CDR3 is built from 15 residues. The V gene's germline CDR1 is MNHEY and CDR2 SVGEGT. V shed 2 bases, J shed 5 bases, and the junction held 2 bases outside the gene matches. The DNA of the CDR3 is TGTGCCAGCAGTTACCTAGCGGGGGGCGACAATGAGCAGTTCTTC. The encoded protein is CASSYLAGGDNEQFF.

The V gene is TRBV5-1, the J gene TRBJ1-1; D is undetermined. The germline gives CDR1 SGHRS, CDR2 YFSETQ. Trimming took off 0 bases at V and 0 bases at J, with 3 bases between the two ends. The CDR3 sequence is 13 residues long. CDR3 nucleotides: TGCGCCAGCAGCTTGGCCTTGAACACTGAAGCTTTCTTT. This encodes CASSLALNTEAFF.